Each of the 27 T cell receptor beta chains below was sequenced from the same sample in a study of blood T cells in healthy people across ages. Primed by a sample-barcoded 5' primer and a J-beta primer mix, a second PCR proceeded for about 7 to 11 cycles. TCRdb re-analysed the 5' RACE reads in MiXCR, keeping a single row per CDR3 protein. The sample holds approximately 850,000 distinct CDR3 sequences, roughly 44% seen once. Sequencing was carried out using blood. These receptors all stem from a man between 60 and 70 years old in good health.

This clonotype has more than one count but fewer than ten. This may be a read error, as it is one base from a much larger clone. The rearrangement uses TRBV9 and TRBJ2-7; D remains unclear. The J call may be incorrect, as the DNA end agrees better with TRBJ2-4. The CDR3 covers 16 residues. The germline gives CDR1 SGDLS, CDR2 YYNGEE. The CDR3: CASSDGLAGPKNIQYF. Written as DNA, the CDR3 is TGTGCCAGCAGCGACGGCCTGGCCGGGCCCAAAAACATTCAGTACTTC.

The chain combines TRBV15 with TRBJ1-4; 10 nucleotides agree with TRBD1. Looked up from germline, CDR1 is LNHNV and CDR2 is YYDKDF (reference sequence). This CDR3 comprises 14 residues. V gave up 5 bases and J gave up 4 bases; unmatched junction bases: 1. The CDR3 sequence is CATSRDRGNEKLFF. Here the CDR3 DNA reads TGTGCCACCAGCCGGGACAGGGGTAATGAAAAACTGTTTTTT.

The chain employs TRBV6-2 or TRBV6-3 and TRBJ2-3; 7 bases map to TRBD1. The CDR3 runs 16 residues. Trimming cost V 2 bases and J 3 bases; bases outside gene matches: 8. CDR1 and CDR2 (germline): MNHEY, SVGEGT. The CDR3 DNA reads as TGTGCCAGCAGTTACCTTAGCAGGGGGTCGACAGATACGCAGTATTTT. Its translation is CASSYLSRGSTDTQYF.

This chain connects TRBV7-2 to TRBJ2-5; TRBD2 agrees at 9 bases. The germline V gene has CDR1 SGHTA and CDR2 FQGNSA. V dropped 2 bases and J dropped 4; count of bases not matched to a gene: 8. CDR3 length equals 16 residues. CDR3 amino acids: CASSLMGRGGGETQYF. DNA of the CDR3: TGTGCCAGCAGCTTAATGGGGCGGGGGGGTGGAGAGACCCAGTACTTC.

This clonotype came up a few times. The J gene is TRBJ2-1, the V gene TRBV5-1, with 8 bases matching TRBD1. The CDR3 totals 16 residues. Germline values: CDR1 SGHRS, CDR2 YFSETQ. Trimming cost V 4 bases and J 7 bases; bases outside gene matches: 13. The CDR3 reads CASSATAGTGGNEQFF. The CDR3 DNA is TGCGCCAGCAGCGCTACGGCCGGGACAGGAGGTAATGAGCAGTTCTTC.

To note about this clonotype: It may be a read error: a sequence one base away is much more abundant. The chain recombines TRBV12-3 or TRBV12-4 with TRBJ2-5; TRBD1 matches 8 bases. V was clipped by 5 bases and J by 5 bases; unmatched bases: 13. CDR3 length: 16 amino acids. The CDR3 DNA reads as TGTGCCAGCAGTAAGACAGGGGACGCTTACCTGGAGACCCAGTACTTC. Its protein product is CASSKTGDAYLETQYF.

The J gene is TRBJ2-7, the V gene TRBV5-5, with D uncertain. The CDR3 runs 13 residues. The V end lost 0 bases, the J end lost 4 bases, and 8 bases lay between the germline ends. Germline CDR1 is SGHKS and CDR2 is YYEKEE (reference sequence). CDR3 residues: CASSLVWQYEQYF. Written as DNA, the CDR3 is TGTGCCAGCAGCTTGGTGTGGCAGTACGAGCAGTACTTC. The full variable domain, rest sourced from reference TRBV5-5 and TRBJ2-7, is DAGVTQSPTHLIKTRGQQVTLRCSPISGHKSVSWYQQVLGQGPQFIFQYYEKEERGRGNFPDRFSARQFPNYSSELNVNALLLGDSALYLCASSLVWQYEQYFGPGTRLTVT.

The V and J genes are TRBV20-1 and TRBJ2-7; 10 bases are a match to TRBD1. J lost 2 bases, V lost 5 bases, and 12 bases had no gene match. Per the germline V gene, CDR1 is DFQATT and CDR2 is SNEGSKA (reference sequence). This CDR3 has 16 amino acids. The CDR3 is CSAPRTGGNRAYEQYF. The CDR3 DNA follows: TGCAGTGCTCCCCGGACAGGGGGGAATAGAGCCTACGAGCAGTACTTC.

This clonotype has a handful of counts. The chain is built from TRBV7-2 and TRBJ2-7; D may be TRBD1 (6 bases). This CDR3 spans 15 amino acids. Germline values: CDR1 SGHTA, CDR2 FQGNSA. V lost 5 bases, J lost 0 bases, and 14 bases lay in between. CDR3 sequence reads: CASSSQTGISYEQYF. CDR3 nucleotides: TGTGCCAGCAGCAGCCAAACAGGGATCTCCTACGAGCAGTACTTC.

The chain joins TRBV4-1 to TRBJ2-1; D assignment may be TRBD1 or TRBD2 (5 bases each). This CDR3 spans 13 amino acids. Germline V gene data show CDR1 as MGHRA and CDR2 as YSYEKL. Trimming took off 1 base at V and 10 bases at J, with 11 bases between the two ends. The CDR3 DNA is TGCGCCAGCAGCCAAGGCACTAGGGGCGAGCAGTTCTTC. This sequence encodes CASSQGTRGEQFF.

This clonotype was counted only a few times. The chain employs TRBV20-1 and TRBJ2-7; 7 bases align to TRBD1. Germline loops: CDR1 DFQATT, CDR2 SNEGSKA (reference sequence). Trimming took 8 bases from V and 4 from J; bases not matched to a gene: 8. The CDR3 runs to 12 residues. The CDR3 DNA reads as TGCAGTTCCCGACAGGGACCTTACGAGCAGTACTTC. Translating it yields CSSRQGPYEQYF.

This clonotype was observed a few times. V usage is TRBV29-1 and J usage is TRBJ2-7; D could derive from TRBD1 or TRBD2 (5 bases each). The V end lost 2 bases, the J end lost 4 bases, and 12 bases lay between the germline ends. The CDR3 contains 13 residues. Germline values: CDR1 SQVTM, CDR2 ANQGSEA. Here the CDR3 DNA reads TGCAGCGTTGAAACTAGGGGAGTGTACGAGCAGTACTTC. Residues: CSVETRGVYEQYF.

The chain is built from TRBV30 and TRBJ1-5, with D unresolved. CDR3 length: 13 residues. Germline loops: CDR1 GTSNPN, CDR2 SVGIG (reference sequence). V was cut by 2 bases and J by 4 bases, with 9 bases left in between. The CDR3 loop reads CAWSFTKNQPQHF. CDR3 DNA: TGTGCCTGGAGTTTCACCAAAAATCAGCCCCAGCATTTT.

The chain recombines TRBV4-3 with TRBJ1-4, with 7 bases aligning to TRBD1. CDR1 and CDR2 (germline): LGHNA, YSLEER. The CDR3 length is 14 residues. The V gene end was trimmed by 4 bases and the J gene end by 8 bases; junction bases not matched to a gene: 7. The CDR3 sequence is CASSPRPGGEKLFF. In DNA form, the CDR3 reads TGCGCCAGCAGCCCAAGGCCAGGGGGAGAAAAACTGTTTTTT.

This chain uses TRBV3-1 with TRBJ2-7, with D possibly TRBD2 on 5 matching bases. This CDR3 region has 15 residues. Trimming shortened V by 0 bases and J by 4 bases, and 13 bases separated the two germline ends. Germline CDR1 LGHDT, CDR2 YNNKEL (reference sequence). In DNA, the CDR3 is TGTGCCAGCAGCCAAGATTCGGACGGGATATACGAGCAGTACTTC. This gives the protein CASSQDSDGIYEQYF.

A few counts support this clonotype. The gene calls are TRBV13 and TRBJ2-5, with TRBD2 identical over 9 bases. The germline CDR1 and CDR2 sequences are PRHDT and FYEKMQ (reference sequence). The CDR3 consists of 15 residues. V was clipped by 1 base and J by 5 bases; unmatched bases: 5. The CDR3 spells CASSLAGLARETQYF. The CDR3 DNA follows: TGTGCCAGCAGCTTAGCGGGACTAGCCCGGGAGACCCAGTACTTC.

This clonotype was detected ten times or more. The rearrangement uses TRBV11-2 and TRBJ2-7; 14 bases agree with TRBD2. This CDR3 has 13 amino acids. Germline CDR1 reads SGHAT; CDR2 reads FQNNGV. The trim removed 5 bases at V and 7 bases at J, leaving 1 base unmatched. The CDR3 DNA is TGTGCCAGCAGCGGACTAGCGGGGGGTGAGCAGTACTTC. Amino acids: CASSGLAGGEQYF.

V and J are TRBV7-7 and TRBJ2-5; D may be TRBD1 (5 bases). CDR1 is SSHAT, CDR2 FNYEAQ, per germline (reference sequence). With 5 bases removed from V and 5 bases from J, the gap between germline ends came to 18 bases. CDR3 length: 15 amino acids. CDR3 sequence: CASSQTPGIGETQYF. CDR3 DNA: TGTGCCAGCAGCCAGACCCCAGGGATAGGGGAGACCCAGTACTTC.

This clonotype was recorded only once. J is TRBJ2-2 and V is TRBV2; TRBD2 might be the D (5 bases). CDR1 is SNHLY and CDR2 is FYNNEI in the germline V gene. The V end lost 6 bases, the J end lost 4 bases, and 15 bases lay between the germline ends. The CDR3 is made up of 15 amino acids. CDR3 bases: TGTGCCAGCAGGTCTAGCCGTCCGGGCACCGGGGAGCTGTTTTTT. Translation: CASRSSRPGTGELFF.

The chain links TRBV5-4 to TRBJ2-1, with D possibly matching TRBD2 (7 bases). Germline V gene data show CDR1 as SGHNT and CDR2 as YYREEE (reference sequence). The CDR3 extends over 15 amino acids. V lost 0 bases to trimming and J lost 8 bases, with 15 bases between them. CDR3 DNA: TGTGCCAGCAGCTTGGGGGCGGGGGCAATGGATGAGCAGTTCTTC. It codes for CASSLGAGAMDEQFF.

DNA for the CDR3: TGTGCCAGCAGCCTCGCGGGGACACAGACCCAGTACTTC. Translation gives CASSLAGTQTQYF. The chain links TRBV11-2 to TRBJ2-5, with D perhaps being TRBD1 or TRBD2 (6 bases each). Germline lookup yields CDR1 SGHAT and CDR2 FQNNGV. The CDR3 runs 13 residues. V lost 5 bases and J 6 bases, leaving 13 bases between the germline ends.

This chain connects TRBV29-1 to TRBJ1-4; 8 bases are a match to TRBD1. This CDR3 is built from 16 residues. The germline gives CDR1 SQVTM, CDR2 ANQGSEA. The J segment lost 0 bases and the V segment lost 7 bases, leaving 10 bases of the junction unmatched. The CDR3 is CSATRGLRSTNEKLFF. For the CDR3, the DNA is TGCAGCGCCACCAGGGGGCTAAGATCAACTAATGAAAAACTGTTTTTT.

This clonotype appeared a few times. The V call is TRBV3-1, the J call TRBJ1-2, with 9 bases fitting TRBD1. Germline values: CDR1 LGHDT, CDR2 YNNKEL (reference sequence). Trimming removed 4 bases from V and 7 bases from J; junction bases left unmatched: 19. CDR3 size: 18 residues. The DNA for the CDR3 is TGTGCCAGCAGCCCACAACCGGGACAGGGCTCCCTTTTTGGTGGCTACACCTTC. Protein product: CASSPQPGQGSLFGGYTF.

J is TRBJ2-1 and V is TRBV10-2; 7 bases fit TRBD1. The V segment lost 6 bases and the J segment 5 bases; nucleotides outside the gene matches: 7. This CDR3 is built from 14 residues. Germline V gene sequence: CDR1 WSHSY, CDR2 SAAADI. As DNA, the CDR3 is TGCGCCAGCAGATGGGGACAGCTAAACAATGAGCAGTTCTTC. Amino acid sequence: CASRWGQLNNEQFF.

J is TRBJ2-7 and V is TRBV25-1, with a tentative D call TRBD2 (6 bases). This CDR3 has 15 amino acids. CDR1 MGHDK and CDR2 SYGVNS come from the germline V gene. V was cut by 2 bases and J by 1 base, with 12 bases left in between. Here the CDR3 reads CASSEGTGGSYEQYF. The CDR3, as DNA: TGTGCCAGCAGTGAAGGGACCGGAGGGTCCTACGAGCAGTACTTC.

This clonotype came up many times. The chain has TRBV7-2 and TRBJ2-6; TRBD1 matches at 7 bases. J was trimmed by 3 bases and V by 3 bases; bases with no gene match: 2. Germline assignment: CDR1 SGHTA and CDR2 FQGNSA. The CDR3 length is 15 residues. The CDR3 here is CASSFRGNGANVLTF. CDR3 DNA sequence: TGTGCCAGCAGCTTCAGGGGGAATGGGGCCAACGTCCTGACTTTC. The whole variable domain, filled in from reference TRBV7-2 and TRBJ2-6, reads GAGVSQSPSNKVTEKGKDVELRCDPISGHTALYWYRQSLGQGLEFLIYFQGNSAPDKSGLPSDRFSAERTGGSVSTLTIQRTQQEDSAVYLCASSFRGNGANVLTFGAGSRLTVL.

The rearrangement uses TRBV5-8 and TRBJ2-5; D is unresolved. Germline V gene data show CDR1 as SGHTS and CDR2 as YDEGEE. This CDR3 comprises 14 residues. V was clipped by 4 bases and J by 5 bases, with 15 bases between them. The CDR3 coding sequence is TGTGCCAGCAGCCCACGGGCAGATCGGGAGACCCAGTACTTC. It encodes CASSPRADRETQYF.